The 11 T cell receptor beta chains reported below all come from one sample, sequenced in a study of CD8+CD57+ T cells in acquired aplastic anemia (dated by TCRdb to about 2018). The reads were generated on an Illumina HiSeq 2000. Genomic DNA served as template for TCR beta VDJ combination and CDR3 sequence profiling. TCRdb handled the public reads itself, with Q25 trimming in fastp and clone calling in MiXCR, and kept productive beta chains. Here each entry gathers all rows of one CDR3 protein and keeps the most common genes and DNA. The sample contains 150,000 or so distinct CDR3 sequences, about half of them found a single time. 3.2% of the sample rests with the top ten. Flow cytometry had shown CD8+CD57+ cell expansion in the patients selected for sequencing. Sequenced input: sorted CD4+, CD8+, or CD8+CD57+ T cells (not recorded which) from PBMCs. These receptors originate from a human donor with aplastic anemia.

This clonotype occurred many times. An end of the junction differs from the germline gene, which may be a read error. The CDR3 nucleotides read TGCGCCAGCAGCAACACGAACACTGGGGAGCTGTTTTTT. It translates to CASSNTNTGELFF. The gene calls are TRBV5-1 and TRBJ2-2; D gene unclear. This CDR3 has 13 amino acids. Germline V gene sequence: CDR1 SGHRS, CDR2 YFSETQ.

This clonotype was counted at least ten times. The gene calls are TRBV12-3 or TRBV12-4 and TRBJ1-1, with D maybe TRBD1 (6 bases). This CDR3 spans 11 amino acids. The germline V and J ends were trimmed by 8 bases and 5 bases, with 9 bases remaining between them. CDR3 in DNA: TGTGCCAGCTTCAGGGGAACTGAAGCTTTCTTT. It encodes CASFRGTEAFF.

In regard to this clonotype: A single base separates this from a much larger clone, so it may be a read error. The chain combines TRBV5-5 with TRBJ1-1; TRBD1 agrees at 7 bases. CDR3 length: 14 residues. CDR1 SGHKS and CDR2 YYEKEE come from the germline V gene (reference sequence). CDR3 protein: CASSVIQGNAEAFF. The CDR3, as DNA: TGTGCCAGCAGCGTCATACAGGGGAACGCTGAAGCTTTCTTT.

This clonotype was recorded many times. The genes are TRBV6-5 and TRBJ2-5; D possibly corresponds to TRBD2 (6 bases). The length of the CDR3 is 14 residues. V was clipped by 6 bases and J by 0 bases, with 11 bases between them. Germline V lookup: CDR1 MNHEY, CDR2 SVGAGI. CDR3 protein: CASRAPGDQETQYF. Written as DNA, the CDR3 is TGTGCCAGCAGGGCGCCGGGGGACCAAGAGACCCAGTACTTC.

With respect to this clonotype: This may arise from a read error, as a much more abundant clone is one base away. This CDR3 is CASSATGTTGRNEQSF. Here the CDR3 DNA reads TGTGCCAGCAGCGCCACCGGGACCACAGGGAGGAATGAGCAGTCCTTC. The gene calls are TRBV4-2 and TRBJ2-1, with D perhaps matching TRBD1 or TRBD2 (6 bases each). There are 16 residues in the CDR3. Germline CDR1 reads LGHNA; CDR2 reads YNFKEQ.

This clonotype was picked up one time. V and J are TRBV9 and TRBJ1-1, with TRBD1 matching 11 bases. V was pared by 3 bases and J by 6 bases, with 10 bases of the junction left unmatched. This CDR3 contains 16 residues. Germline CDR1 reads SGDLS; CDR2 reads YYNGEE. CDR3 sequence reads: CASSAGGQGAVAEAFF. CDR3 bases: TGTGCCAGCAGCGCCGGTGGACAGGGGGCGGTGGCTGAAGCTTTCTTT.

V usage is TRBV15 and J usage is TRBJ1-5; D not certain. Trimming shortened V by 9 bases and J by 6 bases, and 15 bases separated the two germline ends. Germline V gene lookup returns CDR1 LNHNV and CDR2 YYDKDF (reference sequence). The CDR3 sequence is 13 residues long. Written as DNA, the CDR3 is TGTGCCACGAATTCCGGGAGAAGTCAGCCCCAGCATTTT. Residues: CATNSGRSQPQHF.

The gene calls are TRBV27 and TRBJ2-3, with TRBD1 identical over 8 bases. CDR3 length: 15 residues. The germline CDR1 and CDR2 sequences are MNHEY and SMNVEV (reference sequence). After removal of 3 bases from V and 4 bases from J, the junction contained 6 bases not matched to a gene. Written as DNA, the CDR3 is TGTGCCAGCAGTTTGGCCGGGACAGGAGCAGATACGCAGTATTTT. Encoded protein: CASSLAGTGADTQYF.

The V and J genes are TRBV24-1 and TRBJ2-1; 11 bases are a match to TRBD2. The germline gives CDR1 KGHDR, CDR2 SFDVKD. The CDR3 spans 13 residues. V lost 5 bases, J lost 12 bases, and 5 bases stayed unmatched. The CDR3 DNA follows: TGTGCCACCAGTGTCGATCTAGCGGGGGGGCAGTTCTTC. This translates into CATSVDLAGGQFF.

In this sample, this clonotype turned up many times. The chain couples TRBV6-5 to TRBJ1-6, with D perhaps TRBD1 (5 bases). Trimming took 0 bases from V and 8 from J, leaving 14 bases between them. Germline assignment: CDR1 MNHEY and CDR2 SVGAGI. The CDR3 has 16 amino acids. The CDR3, as DNA: TGTGCCAGCAGTTACTCCGGGGCAGAAGCTTATTCACCCCTCCACTTT. This codes for CASSYSGAEAYSPLHF.

This chain uses TRBV19 with TRBJ2-7; 7 bases fit TRBD1. Germline assignment: CDR1 LNHDA and CDR2 SQIVND (reference sequence). V shed 6 bases and J 2 bases; nucleotides not matched to a gene: 7. The CDR3 runs 14 residues. DNA for the CDR3: TGTGCCAGTAGCCGTGAGACAGGGACCTACGAGCAGTACTTC. Translating it yields CASSRETGTYEQYF.